A single sample gave rise to the 31 T cell receptor beta chains below, sequenced in a study of T cell responses to AZD1222 COVID-19 vaccine. Assay: immunoSEQ multiplex PCR; the TCRdb copy retains only in-frame clones and omits some. This repertoire shows about 93,000 clones, just under 90% found once; its top ten account for approximately 3%. The sample was peripheral blood, taken on day 0 of MenACWY control vaccination. The receptors stem from an adult in good health.

V gene TRBV7-2 combines with J gene TRBJ2-7; D ambiguous. Trimming removed 5 bases from V and 0 bases from J, with 11 bases in between. This CDR3 has 14 amino acids. Germline CDR1 reads SGHTA; CDR2 reads FQGNSA. CDR3: CASSPRAGSYEQYF. The CDR3 bases are TGTGCCAGCAGCCCAAGGGCAGGCTCCTACGAGCAGTACTTC.

J is TRBJ2-7 and V is TRBV25-1, with unresolved D. CDR1 and CDR2 (germline): MGHDK, SYGVNS. The CDR3 has 11 residues. V lost 2 bases to trimming and J lost 4 bases, with 3 bases between them. The CDR3 sequence is CASSEGYEQYF. DNA for the CDR3: TGTGCCAGCAGTGAAGGTTACGAGCAGTACTTC.

The rearrangement uses TRBV6-6 and TRBJ1-3; no reliable D call. V was cut by 7 bases and J by 4 bases, with 8 bases left in between. Germline V lookup: CDR1 MNHNY, CDR2 SVGAGI (reference sequence). This CDR3 spans 12 amino acids. Written as DNA, the CDR3 is TGTGCCAGCATTCGACAAGGAAACACCATATATTTT. As protein: CASIRQGNTIYF.

This chain connects TRBV6-5 to TRBJ1-2; possible D gene TRBD1, 6 bases. Germline CDR1 MNHEY, CDR2 SVGAGI. The V gene lost 2 bases and the J gene lost 8 bases, with 12 bases spanning the gap. The CDR3 is made up of 13 amino acids. The CDR3 sequence is CASSYGRGRGYTF. The CDR3 DNA follows: TGTGCCAGCAGTTACGGCAGGGGCAGAGGCTACACCTTC.

The chain carries TRBV12-3 or TRBV12-4 and TRBJ1-2, with D tentatively TRBD1 (6 bases). Trimming took off 6 bases at V and 8 bases at J, with 13 bases between the two ends. The CDR3 contains 12 residues. This CDR3 is CASRTQGKGYTF. CDR3 DNA sequence: TGTGCCAGCAGAACGCAGGGGAAGGGCTACACCTTC.

This clone was detected only once. The chain combines TRBV5-1 with TRBJ1-3; a weak D match, TRBD1 (6 bases). V lost 4 bases, J lost 1 base, and 9 bases lay in between. Germline V gives CDR1 SGHRS, CDR2 YFSETQ. This CDR3 has 14 amino acids. For the CDR3, the DNA is TGCGCCAGCAGCCGGGGGCCTTCTGGAAACACCATATATTTT. This sequence encodes CASSRGPSGNTIYF. The variable domain in full, completed from reference TRBV5-1 and TRBJ1-3, reads KAGVTQTPRYLIKTRGQQVTLSCSPISGHRSVSWYQQTPGQGLQFLFEYFSETQRNKGNFPGRFSGRQFSNSRSEMNVSTLELGDSALYLCASSRGPSGNTIYFGEGSWLTVV.

This clone was detected once. The chain carries TRBV5-6 and TRBJ1-1; D gene unclear. CDR3 length: 14 residues. CDR1 is SGHDT, CDR2 YYEEEE, per germline. V lost 2 bases to trimming and J lost 4 bases, with 12 bases between them. In nucleotides, the CDR3 is TGTGCCAGCAGCTTCATTCGTCTCGGCACTGAAGCTTTCTTT. It codes for CASSFIRLGTEAFF.

The J gene is TRBJ2-7, the V gene TRBV6-5; D remains ambiguous. Deletions cut 3 bases from V and 6 bases from J, with 12 bases between. Per the germline V gene, CDR1 is MNHEY and CDR2 is SVGAGI. The CDR3 spans 13 residues. CDR3 region: CASSYLAQAEQYF. The CDR3, as DNA: TGTGCCAGCAGTTATCTGGCTCAGGCCGAGCAGTACTTC.

The chain is built from TRBV7-2 and TRBJ2-3; 16 bases map to TRBD2. Unmatched junction bases numbered 6, after V lost 4 bases and J lost 5 bases. CDR1 is SGHTA, CDR2 FQGNSA, per germline. This CDR3 region has 17 residues. CDR3 in DNA: TGTGCCAGCAGCTCTGGGACTAGCGGGGGGGCAATAGATACGCAGTATTTT. Protein sequence: CASSSGTSGGAIDTQYF.

The chain links TRBV7-9 to TRBJ1-2; no clear D. V dropped 5 bases and J dropped 4 bases, with 11 bases sitting between them. The CDR3 runs 13 residues. Germline CDR1 and CDR2: SEHNR and FQNEAQ (reference sequence). The CDR3 region is CASSPAGVYGYTF. Written as DNA, the CDR3 is TGTGCCAGCAGCCCCGCCGGTGTCTATGGCTACACCTTC.

The V call is TRBV6-5, the J call TRBJ1-2; no definite D call. V was clipped by 0 bases and J by 0 bases, with 5 bases between them. The CDR3 runs to 14 residues. Per germline, CDR1 MNHEY and CDR2 SVGAGI. CDR3 sequence reads: CASSYSMANYGYTF. CDR3 DNA sequence: TGTGCCAGCAGTTACTCTATGGCTAACTATGGCTACACCTTC.

The genes are TRBV7-2 and TRBJ1-6, with TRBD1 as a possible D gene (6 bases). V was cut by 5 bases and J by 6 bases, with 11 bases left in between. The CDR3 runs to 14 residues. Germline CDR1 and CDR2: SGHTA and FQGNSA. CDR3 coding DNA: TGTGCCAGCAGCCAGGGGATAGTTAATTCACCCCTCCACTTT. Translating it yields CASSQGIVNSPLHF. Using reference TRBV7-2 and TRBJ1-6 for the parts outside the CDR3, the full variable domain is GAGVSQSPSNKVTEKGKDVELRCDPISGHTALYWYRQSLGQGLEFLIYFQGNSAPDKSGLPSDRFSAERTGGSVSTLTIQRTQQEDSAVYLCASSQGIVNSPLHFGNGTRLTVT.

The rearrangement links TRBV15 to TRBJ1-2, with D hard to call. Trimming shortened V by 0 bases and J by 8 bases, and 13 bases separated the two germline ends. Looked up from germline, CDR1 is LNHNV and CDR2 is YYDKDF (reference sequence). The CDR3 is 14 residues long. CDR3 amino acids: CATSRDMRPSGYTF. In DNA, the CDR3 is TGTGCCACCAGCAGAGATATGAGACCCTCCGGCTACACCTTC.

This sequence joins TRBV5-4 and TRBJ2-2; D remains ambiguous. The germline gives CDR1 SGHNT, CDR2 YYREEE (reference sequence). The V end was cut by 4 bases, the J end by 1 base, with 8 bases between. This CDR3 has 14 amino acids. CDR3 in amino acids: CASSALMNTGELFF. The CDR3, as DNA: TGTGCCAGCAGCGCCCTCATGAACACCGGGGAGCTGTTTTTT.

This clone was observed once. The chain recombines TRBV19 with TRBJ1-4, with D possibly TRBD1 on 5 matching bases. The CDR3 contains 16 residues. CDR1 LNHDA and CDR2 SQIVND come from the germline V gene (reference sequence). V lost 10 bases to trimming and J lost 0 bases, with 18 bases between them. In nucleotides, the CDR3 is TGTGCCACCAGCCCCCAGGGAAGTGCAACTAATGAAAAACTGTTTTTT. Its protein is CATSPQGSATNEKLFF.

This chain connects TRBV20-1 to TRBJ1-2, with D uncertain. The germline V gene encodes CDR1 DFQATT and CDR2 SNEGSKA (reference sequence). The CDR3 is 11 residues long. The CDR3 DNA follows: TGCACCACCTTCCGTGGGGAGGGCTACACCTTC. This codes for CTTFRGEGYTF.

The rearrangement links TRBV11-3 to TRBJ2-1; D unclear. The CDR3 length is 13 residues. Looked up from germline, CDR1 is SGHNT and CDR2 is YENEEA. The V end lost 4 bases, the J end lost 9 bases, and 13 bases lay between the germline ends. The CDR3 loop reads CASSSRTLGEQFF. CDR3 bases: TGTGCCAGCAGCTCTAGGACCCTGGGTGAGCAGTTCTTC.

This clone came up a few times. The rearrangement uses TRBV15 and TRBJ2-2; D gene uncertain. CDR3 length: 14 amino acids. The V end was cut by 1 base, the J end by 3 bases, with 6 bases between. Germline V lookup: CDR1 LNHNV, CDR2 YYDKDF (reference sequence). The CDR3 DNA sequence: TGTGCCACCAGCAGAGTAAGCGACACCGGGGAGCTGTTTTTT. The encoded protein is CATSRVSDTGELFF.

The V and J genes are TRBV6-5 and TRBJ1-4; the D is unclear. The CDR3 spans 14 residues. Deletions cut 0 bases from V and 1 base from J, with 3 bases between. The germline gives CDR1 MNHEY, CDR2 SVGAGI. The CDR3 DNA follows: TGTGCCAGCAGTTACTCGGGAACTAATGAAAAACTGTTTTTT. Translating gives CASSYSGTNEKLFF.

The gene calls are TRBV21-1 and TRBJ1-2; the D call of TRBD1 is as the table states it, not checked on the DNA. TRBV21-1 is a pseudogene segment. The CDR3 length is 17 residues. The CDR3 loop is CASSEREGQGVYYGYTF. DNA for the CDR3: TGTGCCAGCAGCGAACGGGAGGGACAGGGAGTATACTATGGCTACACCTTC.

The rearrangement joins TRBV6-5 to TRBJ1-4; tentatively, D is TRBD1 (5 bases). The CDR3 length is 13 residues. With 4 bases removed from V and 8 bases from J, the gap between germline ends came to 11 bases. Germline CDR1 reads MNHEY; CDR2 reads SVGAGI. CDR3 region: CASSLAGWEKLFF. The DNA of the CDR3 is TGTGCCAGCAGTTTAGCAGGGTGGGAAAAACTGTTTTTT.

In DNA, the CDR3 is TGTGCCAGTGAGGGACAGCCGAACACTGAAGCTTTCTTT. Protein product: CASEGQPNTEAFF. The chain couples TRBV6-5 to TRBJ1-1, with 7 bases matching TRBD1. The germline gives CDR1 MNHEY, CDR2 SVGAGI. The length of the CDR3 is 13 residues. Germline trimming cut 9 bases from V and 1 base from J; bases unmatched to any gene: 5.

This clone was recorded a few times. The chain carries TRBV7-3 and TRBJ2-7; a weak D match, TRBD2 (6 bases). Trimming shortened V by 6 bases and J by 3 bases, and 18 bases separated the two germline ends. The CDR3 spans 15 residues. Germline V gene data show CDR1 as SGHTA and CDR2 as FQGTGA. The CDR3 spells CASSPQSGVGYEQYF. The CDR3 DNA reads as TGTGCCAGCAGTCCCCAATCGGGGGTAGGCTACGAGCAGTACTTC.

This rearrangement joins TRBV7-9 to TRBJ2-7; D is uncertain. V was shortened by 5 bases and J by 4 bases, with 9 bases between the two germline ends. This CDR3 comprises 12 residues. The germline CDR1 and CDR2 sequences are SEHNR and FQNEAQ (reference sequence). The DNA for the CDR3 is TGTGCCAGCAGCGAACAGAATTACGAGCAGTACTTC. It yields the protein CASSEQNYEQYF. Complete variable domain (other parts from reference TRBV7-9 and TRBJ2-7): DTGVSQNPRHKITKRGQNVTFRCDPISEHNRLYWYRQTLGQGPEFLTYFQNEAQLEKSRLLSDRFSAERPKGSFSTLEIQRTEQGDSAMYLCASSEQNYEQYFGPGTRLTVT.

The chain has TRBV6-1 and TRBJ1-6; maybe TRBD1 (5 bases). The CDR3 spans 13 residues. Trimming left V 5 bases short and J 8 bases short, with 10 bases between. Germline CDR1 is MNHNS and CDR2 is SASEGT. CDR3 sequence: CASSSQGDSPLHF. As DNA, the CDR3 is TGTGCCAGCAGTTCGCAGGGCGATTCACCCCTCCACTTT.

V gene TRBV5-6 combines with J gene TRBJ2-7; tentative D call: TRBD1 (6 bases). The CDR3 loop spans 13 amino acids. The V end lost 4 bases, the J end lost 5 bases, and 13 bases lay between the germline ends. Germline lookup yields CDR1 SGHDT and CDR2 YYEEEE. Here the CDR3 reads CASSLQGVNEQYF. The DNA of the CDR3 is TGTGCCAGCAGCCTACAGGGAGTCAACGAGCAGTACTTC.

This clone was found once. The V gene is TRBV27, the J gene TRBJ1-2, with 8 positions matching TRBD1. This CDR3 has 15 amino acids. V gave up 6 bases and J gave up 6 bases; unmatched junction bases: 12. From germline, CDR1 is MNHEY and CDR2 SMNVEV (reference sequence). The CDR3 DNA follows: TGTGCCAGCAGACCTTTTAGGACAGGGCATCATGGCTACACCTTC. The encoded protein is CASRPFRTGHHGYTF.

This clone occurred a few times. The rearrangement links TRBV7-9 to TRBJ1-1, with D unresolved. Germline assignment: CDR1 SEHNR and CDR2 FQNEAQ (reference sequence). Trimming shortened V by 1 base and J by 1 base, and 4 bases separated the two germline ends. This CDR3 has 13 amino acids. In DNA, the CDR3 is TGTGCCAGCAGCTTAGTTTGGAACACTGAAGCTTTCTTT. Encoded protein: CASSLVWNTEAFF.

The gene calls are TRBV6-2 or TRBV6-3 and TRBJ2-7; the match to TRBD1 covers 7 bases. CDR1 is MNHEY, CDR2 SVGEGT, per germline. Losses at the gene ends were 2 bases for V and 0 bases for J; bases not matched to a gene: 7. The CDR3 is 16 residues long. In nucleotides, the CDR3 is TGTGCCAGCAGTTACCCCAGGGGGATGAGCTCCTACGAGCAGTACTTC. It translates to CASSYPRGMSSYEQYF.

This clone was found a few times. The rearrangement links TRBV4-1 to TRBJ1-6; perhaps TRBD1 as D (5 bases). Trimming pared 0 bases from V and 8 bases from J, leaving 14 bases between. CDR1 MGHRA and CDR2 YSYEKL come from the germline V gene. This CDR3 has 16 amino acids. Here the CDR3 reads CASSQDERDSDSPLHF. In DNA, the CDR3 is TGCGCCAGCAGCCAAGATGAAAGGGACTCGGATTCACCCCTCCACTTT.

The chain is built from TRBV15 and TRBJ2-7; TRBD1 might be the D (5 bases). The length of the CDR3 is 16 residues. From germline, CDR1 is LNHNV and CDR2 YYDKDF (reference sequence). The V end lost 1 base, the J end lost 3 bases, and 16 bases lay between the germline ends. The CDR3 here is CATSRGGQGLDYEQYF. In DNA form, the CDR3 reads TGTGCCACCAGCAGAGGTGGGCAGGGCCTAGACTACGAGCAGTACTTC.